These 25 T cell receptor beta chains were all obtained from the same sample, sequenced in a study of T cell changes during pregnancy in multiple sclerosis. Assay: immunoSEQ multiplex PCR; the TCRdb copy retains only in-frame clones and omits some. Here the sample spans approximately 32,000 clones, around 90% being singletons. The sequences come from CD8+ T cells from peripheral blood mononuclear cells, collected in the first trimester of pregnancy. The receptors were gathered from a female donor with multiple sclerosis, enrolled in a pregnancy study.

This rearrangement joins TRBV7-4 to TRBJ2-6, with a possible D match to TRBD1 (6 bases). V was pared by 5 bases and J by 0 bases, with 20 bases between. Germline assignment: CDR1 SGHVT and CDR2 SQSDAQ. The CDR3 has 19 amino acids. For the CDR3, the DNA is TGTGCCAGCAGCAAAGCAGGGGCGAGGGAAAGCTCTGGGGCCAACGTCCTGACTTTC. Its protein product is CASSKAGARESSGANVLTF. The full variable domain, its missing parts supplied by reference TRBV7-4 and TRBJ2-6, is GAGVSQSPRYKVAKRGRDVALRCDSISGHVTLYWYRQTLGQGSEVLTYSQSDAQRDKSGRPSGRFSAERPERSVSTLKIQRTEQGDSAVYLCASSKAGARESSGANVLTFGAGSRLTVL.

The chain uses TRBV27 and TRBJ2-7; maybe TRBD1 (7 bases). This CDR3 contains 19 residues. The V gene's germline CDR1 is MNHEY and CDR2 SMNVEV (reference sequence). V lost 0 bases and J 2 bases, leaving 23 bases between the germline ends. The CDR3 here is CASSLSYRKTQGGTYEQYF. The CDR3 bases are TGTGCCAGCAGTTTATCTTACCGGAAAACCCAGGGGGGCACCTACGAGCAGTACTTC.

The chain joins TRBV5-6 to TRBJ1-1; D gene ambiguous. Trimming removed 4 bases at V and 7 bases at J, with 14 bases between. CDR3 length: 13 residues. The V gene's germline CDR1 is SGHDT and CDR2 YYEEEE. CDR3 amino acids: CASSRNPGNEAFF. For the CDR3, the DNA is TGTGCCAGCAGCCGAAATCCAGGAAATGAAGCTTTCTTT.

In this sample, this clone turned up many times. The chain is built from TRBV5-1 and TRBJ2-1; 8 bases align to TRBD2. The CDR3 contains 16 residues. Germline-derived CDR1 and CDR2 are SGHRS and YFSETQ. Losses at the gene ends were 4 bases for V and 5 bases for J; bases not matched to a gene: 11. As DNA, the CDR3 is TGCGCCAGCAGCGTATTAGCGGGATCACCCCACAATGAGCAGTTCTTC. It codes for CASSVLAGSPHNEQFF. The whole variable domain, filled in from reference TRBV5-1 and TRBJ2-1, reads KAGVTQTPRYLIKTRGQQVTLSCSPISGHRSVSWYQQTPGQGLQFLFEYFSETQRNKGNFPGRFSGRQFSNSRSEMNVSTLELGDSALYLCASSVLAGSPHNEQFFGPGTRLTVL.

In this sample, this clone turned up once. The chain has TRBV14 and TRBJ2-1; D uncertain. Germline V CDR1 and CDR2: SGHDN, FVKESK. The CDR3 length is 14 residues. Trimming stripped 3 bases from V and 2 bases from J, with 8 bases between. This chain's CDR3 is CASSQTEPYNEQFF. The CDR3, as DNA: TGTGCCAGCAGCCAGACGGAGCCCTACAATGAGCAGTTCTTC. Variable domain in full (rest from reference TRBV14 and TRBJ2-1): EAGVTQFPSHSVIEKGQTVTLRCDPISGHDNLYWYRRVMGKEIKFLLHFVKESKQDESGMPNNRFLAERTGGTYSTLKVQPAELEDSGVYFCASSQTEPYNEQFFGPGTRLTVL.

The rearrangement joins TRBV19 to TRBJ2-1, with 7 nucleotides matching TRBD2. Germline V gene data show CDR1 as LNHDA and CDR2 as SQIVND (reference sequence). The CDR3 is made up of 14 amino acids. V lost 10 bases, J lost 5 bases, and 11 bases stayed unmatched. The CDR3: CATDKRGFNNEQFF. The CDR3 bases are TGTGCCACCGATAAGCGGGGATTCAACAATGAGCAGTTCTTC.

In DNA form, the CDR3 reads TGTGCCAGCAGCCAAGAGGCTAGCGGGAGTGCAGATACGCAGTATTTT. Residues: CASSQEASGSADTQYF. The V gene is TRBV4-2, the J gene TRBJ2-3, with 10 bases that match TRBD2. With V trimmed by 0 bases and J by 4 bases, 4 bases remained unmatched. Germline assignment: CDR1 LGHNA and CDR2 YNFKEQ. The CDR3 length is 16 residues.

The CDR3 DNA reads as TGTGCCAGCAGCGTAGTCCCTGCGGGACCCCTTGGCAATGAGCAGTTCTTC. Translating gives CASSVVPAGPLGNEQFF. The V and J genes are TRBV9 and TRBJ2-1; the D gene is possibly TRBD2 (6 bases). V was trimmed by 0 bases and J by 6 bases, leaving 19 bases between them. The germline V gene encodes CDR1 SGDLS and CDR2 YYNGEE. The CDR3 runs 17 residues.

This chain uses TRBV5-1 with TRBJ1-2, with TRBD1 matching 12 bases. J was trimmed by 4 bases and V by 4 bases; bases with no gene match: 2. CDR1 is SGHRS, CDR2 YFSETQ, per germline. The CDR3 runs 14 residues. For the CDR3, the DNA is TGCGCCAGCAGCCCGGGACAGGGGGCCTATGGCTACACCTTC. It yields the protein CASSPGQGAYGYTF. The full variable domain, with the rest looked up from reference TRBV5-1 and TRBJ1-2, is KAGVTQTPRYLIKTRGQQVTLSCSPISGHRSVSWYQQTPGQGLQFLFEYFSETQRNKGNFPGRFSGRQFSNSRSEMNVSTLELGDSALYLCASSPGQGAYGYTFGSGTRLTVV.

J is TRBJ1-5 and V is TRBV27; D not certain. CDR1 and CDR2 (germline): MNHEY, SMNVEV (reference sequence). V lost 0 bases and J 6 bases, leaving 6 bases between the germline ends. The CDR3 length is 13 residues. This chain's CDR3 is CASSLSSSQPQHF. The CDR3 region has the DNA TGTGCCAGCAGTTTATCTAGTAGTCAGCCCCAGCATTTT.

V is TRBV6-4 and J is TRBJ2-3; 12 bases map to TRBD2. With V trimmed by 4 bases and J by 1 base, 0 bases remained unmatched. The CDR3 totals 15 residues. Germline CDR1 reads MRHNA; CDR2 reads SNTAGT. CDR3 sequence reads: CASSASGGGTDTQYF. The CDR3 DNA reads TGTGCCAGCAGTGCTAGCGGGGGGGGCACAGATACGCAGTATTTT.

The chain employs TRBV2 and TRBJ2-1; 16 bases align to TRBD2. The germline gives CDR1 SNHLY, CDR2 FYNNEI. CDR3 size: 16 residues. With V trimmed by 6 bases and J by 6 bases, 5 bases remained unmatched. The CDR3 spells CASRAGLAGGFNEQFF. The CDR3 coding sequence is TGTGCCAGCAGAGCGGGACTAGCGGGAGGGTTCAATGAGCAGTTCTTC. Full variable domain (missing parts from reference TRBV2 and TRBJ2-1): EPEVTQTPSHQVTQMGQEVILRCVPISNHLYFYWYRQILGQKVEFLVSFYNNEISEKSEIFDDQFSVERPDGSNFTLKIRSTKLEDSAMYFCASRAGLAGGFNEQFFGPGTRLTVL.

The chain uses TRBV10-3 and TRBJ2-1, with D possibly matching TRBD2 (5 bases). Germline lookup yields CDR1 ENHRY and CDR2 SYGVKD. The CDR3 length is 13 residues. Trimming removed 7 bases from V and 8 bases from J, with 15 bases in between. The CDR3, as DNA: TGTGCCATCAAGGAGGCCGGCCCCCATGAGCAGTTCTTC. Amino acids: CAIKEAGPHEQFF.

This chain connects TRBV19 to TRBJ1-5; TRBD1 is a possible D gene (5 bases). Trimming took 3 bases from V and 4 from J, leaving 16 bases between them. This CDR3 has 16 residues. Germline-derived CDR1 and CDR2 are LNHDA and SQIVND (reference sequence). The CDR3 nucleotides read TGTGCCAGTAGTATGAGACCCGGGACTGTAAATCAGCCCCAGCATTTT. Its protein product is CASSMRPGTVNQPQHF.

CDR3 DNA: TGTGCCAGCAGCTACGGGGGGGAGCAGTTCTTC. Encoded protein: CASSYGGEQFF. The V call is TRBV7-9, the J call TRBJ2-1; 7 positions agree with TRBD2. Trimming took 4 bases from V and 10 from J; bases not matched to a gene: 1. Per germline, CDR1 SEHNR and CDR2 FQNEAQ (reference sequence). The CDR3 consists of 11 residues.

The rearrangement uses TRBV27 and TRBJ2-1; D may be TRBD2 (6 bases). This CDR3 contains 15 residues. Trimming took 7 bases from V and 6 from J, leaving 19 bases between them. Germline V gene sequence: CDR1 MNHEY, CDR2 SMNVEV (reference sequence). The CDR3 sequence is CASIMRRARRNEQFF. CDR3 nucleotide sequence: TGTGCCAGCATCATGAGGAGGGCCCGTCGCAATGAGCAGTTCTTC.

This chain joins TRBV10-1 and TRBJ2-3; no firm D call. The germline V gene encodes CDR1 WNHNN and CDR2 SYGVQD (reference sequence). CDR3 size: 17 residues. Trimming cost V 1 base and J 0 bases, with 14 bases left between them. The CDR3 sequence: CASSEWSVDHSTDTQYF. CDR3 in DNA: TGCGCCAGCAGTGAGTGGAGCGTCGATCATAGCACAGATACGCAGTATTTT.

This rearrangement joins TRBV12-5 to TRBJ2-1, with D tentatively TRBD1 (5 bases). With 1 base removed from V and 5 bases from J, the gap between germline ends came to 15 bases. CDR1 LGHNT and CDR2 FRNRAP come from the germline V gene. The CDR3 runs 16 residues. The CDR3 DNA is TGTGCTAGTGGTTTGGAAACGAGACAGATGAACAATGAGCAGTTCTTC. Translating it yields CASGLETRQMNNEQFF.

This sequence joins TRBV14 and TRBJ2-3; D is undetermined. The germline CDR1 and CDR2 sequences are SGHDN and FVKESK. The CDR3 length is 16 residues. Trimming removed 1 base at V and 4 bases at J, with 15 bases between. The CDR3 DNA sequence: TGTGCCAGCAGCCAAGTCACAGCCCGACCTTCAGATACGCAGTATTTT. It yields the protein CASSQVTARPSDTQYF.

This chain links TRBV19 with TRBJ2-7; 7 nucleotides align to TRBD2. Germline values: CDR1 LNHDA, CDR2 SQIVND (reference sequence). The CDR3 spans 13 residues. Unmatched junction bases numbered 5, after V lost 6 bases and J lost 3 bases. The CDR3 DNA reads as TGTGCCAGTAGCGCGGGAGCGAACTACGAGCAGTACTTC. Protein: CASSAGANYEQYF.

V is TRBV28 and J is TRBJ1-2; no reliable D call. The length of the CDR3 is 14 residues. Between the trimmed V and J ends, which lost 3 bases and 3 bases, there was a span of 11 bases. Germline CDR1 reads MDHEN; CDR2 reads SYDVKM. The CDR3 nucleotides read TGTGCCAGCAGTTTTAACGAGGGCTACTATGGCTACACCTTC. Its translation is CASSFNEGYYGYTF.

The gene calls are TRBV30 and TRBJ2-2; D not resolved. Germline V gene lookup returns CDR1 GTSNPN and CDR2 SVGIG (reference sequence). Trimming took 4 bases from V and 4 from J, leaving 10 bases between them. CDR3 size: 13 residues. The CDR3 nucleotides read TGTGCCTGGAATTACTCTCCCACCGGGGAGCTGTTTTTT. Translation: CAWNYSPTGELFF.

The genes are TRBV19 and TRBJ1-5; maybe TRBD1 (5 bases). Trimming removed 10 bases at V and 5 bases at J, with 30 bases between. CDR3 length equals 18 residues. The germline gives CDR1 LNHDA, CDR2 SQIVND (reference sequence). The CDR3 region is CATLLVHGGMNPDQPQHF. The CDR3 DNA reads TGTGCCACTCTGCTGGTCCATGGGGGGATGAACCCCGATCAGCCCCAGCATTTT.

The chain carries TRBV27 and TRBJ2-7; no definite D call. V gave up 3 bases and J gave up 3 bases, with 9 bases separating them. There are 13 residues in the CDR3. Germline assignment: CDR1 MNHEY and CDR2 SMNVEV (reference sequence). The CDR3 loop reads CASSFGLDYEQYF. The CDR3 region has the DNA TGTGCCAGCAGTTTCGGTCTAGACTACGAGCAGTACTTC.

This clone has only one observation. This rearrangement joins TRBV4-2 to TRBJ1-1; D remains unclear. Trimming removed 0 bases at V and 3 bases at J, with 11 bases between. Germline V CDR1 and CDR2: LGHNA, YNFKEQ. This CDR3 is built from 15 residues. The CDR3 DNA reads as TGTGCCAGCAGCCAAGACCCGAAGGAGTACACTGAAGCTTTCTTT. It encodes CASSQDPKEYTEAFF.